The clone carrying this T cell receptor beta chain was observed a few times. V dropped 7 bases and J dropped 0 bases, with 10 bases sitting between them. The CDR3 loop spans 13 amino acids. Germline values: CDR1 SGHRS, CDR2 YFSETQ. The protocol was immunoSEQ multiplex PCR, while the TCRdb copy is restricted to in-frame clones and leaves out a portion. Of approximately 32,000 clones in the sample, about 91% were seen once. The data were obtained in a study of T cell changes during pregnancy in multiple sclerosis. The TCR originated in a female donor with multiple sclerosis, enrolled in a pregnancy study. This chain connects TRBV5-1 to TRBJ1-1, with D unresolved. The sequencing here drew on CD8+ T cells from peripheral blood mononuclear cells, taken in the second trimester of pregnancy. CDR3 DNA sequence: TGCGCCAGCTTCGGGTCCATGAACACTGAAGCTTTCTTT. The encoded protein is CASFGSMNTEAFF.